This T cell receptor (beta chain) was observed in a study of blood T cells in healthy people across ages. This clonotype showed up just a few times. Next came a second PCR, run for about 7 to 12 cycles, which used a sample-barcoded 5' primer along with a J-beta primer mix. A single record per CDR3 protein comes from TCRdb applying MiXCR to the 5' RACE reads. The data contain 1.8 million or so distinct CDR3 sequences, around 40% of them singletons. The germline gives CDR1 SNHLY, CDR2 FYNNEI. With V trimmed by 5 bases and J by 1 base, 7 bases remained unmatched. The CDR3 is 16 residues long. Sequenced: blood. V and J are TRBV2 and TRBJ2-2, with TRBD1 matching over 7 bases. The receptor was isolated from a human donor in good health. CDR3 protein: CASSRTGARNTGELFF. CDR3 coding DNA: TGTGCCAGCAGTCGTACAGGGGCCAGGAACACCGGGGAGCTGTTTTTT.